The clone carrying this TCR beta chain was detected many times. The CDR3 is made up of 14 amino acids. Germline CDR1 SSHAT, CDR2 FNYEAQ (reference sequence). The ends were cut back, 0 bases at V and 8 bases at J, with 11 bases in the middle. This specimen comes from a study of T cells in Graves' hyperthyroidism and ophthalmopathy. The study enrolled patients aged 18 to 65 with newly diagnosed hyperthyroidism of under 2 months' duration. RNA transcripts yielded amplified TCR beta CDR3 regions. The TCR CDR3 was amplified in a first-round RT-PCR using the HTBI primer set. MiXCR was run by TCRdb on the multiplex PCR reads, yielding one entry per CDR3 protein. Of roughly 180,000 distinct CDR3 sequences in the sample, about a tenth were seen once.

Sequencing was done on a sample of blood. V is TRBV7-7 and J is TRBJ2-1; D is undetermined. This clonotype originated in a woman in her late teens or twenties with Graves' hyperthyroidism that later progressed to Graves' ophthalmopathy. The CDR3, as DNA: TGTGCCAGCAGCTTAGCCCACCCCGCAGATGAGCAGTTCTTC. Encoded protein: CASSLAHPADEQFF.